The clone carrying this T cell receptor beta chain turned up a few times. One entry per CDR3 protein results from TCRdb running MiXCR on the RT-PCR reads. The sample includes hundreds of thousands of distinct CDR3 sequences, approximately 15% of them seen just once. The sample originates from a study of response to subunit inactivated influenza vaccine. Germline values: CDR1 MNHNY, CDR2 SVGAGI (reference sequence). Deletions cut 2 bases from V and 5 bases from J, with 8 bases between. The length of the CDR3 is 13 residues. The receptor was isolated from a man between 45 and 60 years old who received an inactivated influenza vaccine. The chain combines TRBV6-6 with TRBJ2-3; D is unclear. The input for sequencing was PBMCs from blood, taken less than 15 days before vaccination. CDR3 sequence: CASSYNLEDTQYF. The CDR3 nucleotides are TGTGCCAGCAGTTACAATCTTGAAGATACGCAGTATTTT.